This TCR beta chain was retrieved from a study of human T cells and chemical hapten exposure. A single record per CDR3 protein comes from TCRdb applying MiXCR to the RACE reads. Among about 84,000 distinct CDR3 sequences listed, roughly a tenth were seen once. Regarding time point: patch test 2, 6 weeks after DPC sensitization. Noted treatment: therapeutic diphenylcyclopropenone sensitization with weekly scalp DPC. This clonotype has a handful of counts. V lost 4 bases and J 2 bases, leaving 20 bases between the germline ends. The germline V gene encodes CDR1 LNHDA and CDR2 SQIVND (reference sequence). This CDR3 spans 17 amino acids.

The chain has TRBV19 and TRBJ2-5; D is uncertain. The receptor was derived from a woman aged 45 to 65 with alopecia areata. Some clones in this sample may be carry-over from other donors' samples. Sample: whole blood, taken in connection with sensitization to the hapten diphenylcyclopropenone (DPC). The CDR3 reads CASSTHGRWPIQETQYF. CDR3 coding DNA: TGTGCCAGTAGTACCCACGGAAGGTGGCCGATTCAAGAGACCCAGTACTTC.